Given below is one TCR beta chain in context. These data are taken from a study of shared clonotypes between healthy human individuals. Sequenced by immunoSEQ multiplex PCR; TCRdb stores in-frame clones only, minus some. The data contain a few million clones, over 85% of them singletons. The germline CDR1 and CDR2 sequences are MGHRA and YSYEKL. The CDR3 is 17 residues long. Germline trimming cut 4 bases from V and 0 bases from J; bases unmatched to any gene: 7. The chain recombines TRBV4-1 with TRBJ2-5; 11 bases match TRBD2. The TCR sequence derives from a man between 18 and 29 years old in good health. The sequencing input was naive CD4+ T cells sorted from blood. This sample's subset: CD45RA+ positively selected. As DNA, the CDR3 is TGCGCCAGCAGCCTATCGACTAGCGGGGCAAACCAAGAGACCCAGTACTTC. It codes for CASSLSTSGANQETQYF.